This entry features one T cell receptor (beta chain) sequence. This sample was included in a study of T cell changes during pregnancy in multiple sclerosis. CDR1 is MNHNS and CDR2 is SASEGT in the germline V gene. The CDR3 loop spans 14 amino acids. V shed 4 bases and J shed 3 bases, with 12 bases lying between them. Assay: immunoSEQ multiplex PCR; the TCRdb copy retains only in-frame clones and omits some. Of 85,000 to 130,000 clones detected, less than 95% appear once; the ten largest clones hold less than 2%. The sequence derives from a female donor with multiple sclerosis, enrolled in a pregnancy study. Sequencing used peripheral blood, obtained after pregnancy. The chain joins TRBV6-1 to TRBJ1-1; unclear D gene. The CDR3 loop reads CASSGEERDTEAFF. CDR3 bases: TGTGCCAGCAGTGGTGAAGAGAGGGACACTGAAGCTTTCTTT.